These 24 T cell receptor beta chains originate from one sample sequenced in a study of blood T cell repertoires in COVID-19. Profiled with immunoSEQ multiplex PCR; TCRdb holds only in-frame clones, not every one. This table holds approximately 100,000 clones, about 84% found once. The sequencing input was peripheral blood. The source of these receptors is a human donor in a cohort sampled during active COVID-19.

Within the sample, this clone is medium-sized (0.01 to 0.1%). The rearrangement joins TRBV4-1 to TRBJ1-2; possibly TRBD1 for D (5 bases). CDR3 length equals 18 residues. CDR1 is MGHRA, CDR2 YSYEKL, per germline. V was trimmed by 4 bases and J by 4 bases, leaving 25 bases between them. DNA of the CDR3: TGCGCCAGCAGCCCTACCCCTGTGGGGGGAGAAAGAGTCTATGGCTACACCTTC. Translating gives CASSPTPVGGERVYGYTF.

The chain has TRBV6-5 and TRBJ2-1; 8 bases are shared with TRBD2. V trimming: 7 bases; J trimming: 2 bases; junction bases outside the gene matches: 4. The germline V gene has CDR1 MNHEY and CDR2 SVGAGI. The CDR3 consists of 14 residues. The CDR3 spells CASTPGLAYNEQFF. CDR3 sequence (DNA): TGTGCCAGCACCCCGGGACTAGCCTACAATGAGCAGTTCTTC.

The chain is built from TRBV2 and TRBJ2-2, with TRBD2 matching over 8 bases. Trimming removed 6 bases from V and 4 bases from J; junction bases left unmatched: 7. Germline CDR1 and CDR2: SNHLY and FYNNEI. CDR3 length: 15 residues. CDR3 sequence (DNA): TGTGCCAGCAGCTTAGCGGGACCGAGCACCGGGGAGCTGTTTTTT. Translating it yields CASSLAGPSTGELFF.

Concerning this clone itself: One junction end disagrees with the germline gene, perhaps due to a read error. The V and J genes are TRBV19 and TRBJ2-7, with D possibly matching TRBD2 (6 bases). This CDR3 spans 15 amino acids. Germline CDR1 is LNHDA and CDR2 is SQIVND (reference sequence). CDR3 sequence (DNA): TGTGCCAGTAGAAACCTTGCGGAGGGCTCCCACGAGCAGTACTTC. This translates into CASRNLAEGSHEQYF.

Here the CDR3 reads CASSSGLAAITDTQYF. The CDR3 DNA is TGTGCCAGCTCATCTGGACTAGCGGCAATCACAGATACGCAGTATTTT. The J gene is TRBJ2-3, the V gene TRBV18; 10 nucleotides line up with TRBD2. After removal of 5 bases from V and 2 bases from J, the junction contained 7 bases not matched to a gene. This CDR3 contains 16 residues. The germline gives CDR1 KGHSH, CDR2 LQKENI.

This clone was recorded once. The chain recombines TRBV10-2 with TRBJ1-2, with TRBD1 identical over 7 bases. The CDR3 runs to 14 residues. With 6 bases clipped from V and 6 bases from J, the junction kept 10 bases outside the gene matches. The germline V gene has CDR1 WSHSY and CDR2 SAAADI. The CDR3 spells CASRATGLEDGYTF. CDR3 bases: TGCGCCAGCAGGGCGACAGGGCTAGAGGATGGCTACACCTTC.

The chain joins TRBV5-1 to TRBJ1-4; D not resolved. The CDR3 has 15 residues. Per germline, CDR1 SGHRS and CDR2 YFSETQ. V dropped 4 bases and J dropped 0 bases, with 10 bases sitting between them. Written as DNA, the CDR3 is TGCGCCAGCAGCCAAGACGGAGCAACTAATGAAAAACTGTTTTTT. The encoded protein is CASSQDGATNEKLFF.

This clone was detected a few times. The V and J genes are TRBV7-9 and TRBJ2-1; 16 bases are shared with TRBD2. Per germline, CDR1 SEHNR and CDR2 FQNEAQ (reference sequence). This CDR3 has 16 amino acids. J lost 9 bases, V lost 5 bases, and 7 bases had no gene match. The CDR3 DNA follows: TGTGCCAGCAGCCCGGGACTAGCGGGAGGGCCCGGTGAGCAGTTCTTC. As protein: CASSPGLAGGPGEQFF. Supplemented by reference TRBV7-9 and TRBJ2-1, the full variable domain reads DTGVSQNPRHKITKRGQNVTFRCDPISEHNRLYWYRQTLGQGPEFLTYFQNEAQLEKSRLLSDRFSAERPKGSFSTLEIQRTEQGDSAMYLCASSPGLAGGPGEQFFGPGTRLTVL.

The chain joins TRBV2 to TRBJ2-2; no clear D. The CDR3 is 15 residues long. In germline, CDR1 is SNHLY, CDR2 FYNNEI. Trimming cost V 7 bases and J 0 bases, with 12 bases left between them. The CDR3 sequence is CASTPLASNTGELFF. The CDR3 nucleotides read TGTGCCAGCACCCCCTTGGCCTCGAACACCGGGGAGCTGTTTTTT.

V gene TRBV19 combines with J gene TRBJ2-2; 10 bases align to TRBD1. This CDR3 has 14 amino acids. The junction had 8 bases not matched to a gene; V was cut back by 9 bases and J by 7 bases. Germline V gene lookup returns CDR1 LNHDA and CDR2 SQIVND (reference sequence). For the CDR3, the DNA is TGTGCCAGCCGGACAGGGGGGGAGATCGGGGAGCTGTTTTTT. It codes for CASRTGGEIGELFF.

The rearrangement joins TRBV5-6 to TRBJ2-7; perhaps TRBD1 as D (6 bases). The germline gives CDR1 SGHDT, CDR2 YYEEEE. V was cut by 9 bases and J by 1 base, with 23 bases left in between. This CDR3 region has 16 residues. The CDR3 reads CATMVLMAGDSYEQYF. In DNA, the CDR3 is TGTGCCACCATGGTACTAATGGCAGGGGATTCCTACGAGCAGTACTTC.

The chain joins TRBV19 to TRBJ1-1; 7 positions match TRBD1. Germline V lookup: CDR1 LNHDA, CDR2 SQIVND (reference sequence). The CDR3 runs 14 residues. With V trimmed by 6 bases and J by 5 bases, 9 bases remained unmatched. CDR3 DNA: TGTGCCAGTAGCCTACAGGGGAGGAGTACTGAAGCTTTCTTT. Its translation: CASSLQGRSTEAFF.

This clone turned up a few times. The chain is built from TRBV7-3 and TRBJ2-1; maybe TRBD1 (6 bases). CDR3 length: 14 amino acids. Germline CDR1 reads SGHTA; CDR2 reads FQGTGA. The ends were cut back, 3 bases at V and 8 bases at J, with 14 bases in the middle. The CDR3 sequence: CASSFRDHRDEQFF. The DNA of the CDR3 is TGTGCCAGCAGCTTCCGGGACCACAGGGATGAGCAGTTCTTC.

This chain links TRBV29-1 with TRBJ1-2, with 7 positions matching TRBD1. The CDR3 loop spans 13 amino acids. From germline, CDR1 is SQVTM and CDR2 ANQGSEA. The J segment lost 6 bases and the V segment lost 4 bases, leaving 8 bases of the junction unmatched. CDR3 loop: CSVGRGQGHGYTF. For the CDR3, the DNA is TGCAGCGTTGGAAGGGGGCAGGGGCATGGCTACACCTTC.

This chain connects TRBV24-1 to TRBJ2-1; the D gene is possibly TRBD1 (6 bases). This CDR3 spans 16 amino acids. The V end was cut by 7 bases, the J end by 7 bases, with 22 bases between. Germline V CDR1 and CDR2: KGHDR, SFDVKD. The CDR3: CATRQAGTRIGNEQFF. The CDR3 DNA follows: TGTGCCACCAGGCAGGCCGGGACAAGGATTGGGAATGAGCAGTTCTTC.

The CDR3 loop reads CASSISGTGDTEAFF. DNA for the CDR3: TGTGCCAGCAGTATCTCCGGGACAGGGGACACTGAAGCTTTCTTT. The chain uses TRBV6-2 or TRBV6-3 and TRBJ1-1; 10 nucleotides match TRBD1. V dropped 5 bases and J dropped 3; count of bases not matched to a gene: 6. This CDR3 contains 15 residues. Germline loops: CDR1 MNHEY, CDR2 SVGEGT.

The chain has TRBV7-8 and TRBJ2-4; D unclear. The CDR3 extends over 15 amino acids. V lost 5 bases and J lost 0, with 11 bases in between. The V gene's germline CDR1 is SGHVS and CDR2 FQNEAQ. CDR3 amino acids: CASSPAQVAKNIQYF. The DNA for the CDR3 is TGTGCCAGCAGCCCAGCTCAGGTAGCCAAAAACATTCAGTACTTC. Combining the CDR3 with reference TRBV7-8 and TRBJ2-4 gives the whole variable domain GAGVSQSPRYKVAKRGQDVALRCDPISGHVSLFWYQQALGQGPEFLTYFQNEAQLDKSGLPSDRFFAERPEGSVSTLKIQRTQQEDSAVYLCASSPAQVAKNIQYFGAGTRLSVL.

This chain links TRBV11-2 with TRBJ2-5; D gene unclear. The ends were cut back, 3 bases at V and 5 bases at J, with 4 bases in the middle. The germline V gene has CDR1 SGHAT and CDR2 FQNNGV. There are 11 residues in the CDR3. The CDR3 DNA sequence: TGTGCCAGCAGCTTCGGTGAGACCCAGTACTTC. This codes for CASSFGETQYF. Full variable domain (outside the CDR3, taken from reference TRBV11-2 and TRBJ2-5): EAGVAQSPRYKIIEKRQSVAFWCNPISGHATLYWYQQILGQGPKLLIQFQNNGVVDDSQLPKDRFSAERLKGVDSTLKIQPAKLEDSAVYLCASSFGETQYFGPGTRLLVL.

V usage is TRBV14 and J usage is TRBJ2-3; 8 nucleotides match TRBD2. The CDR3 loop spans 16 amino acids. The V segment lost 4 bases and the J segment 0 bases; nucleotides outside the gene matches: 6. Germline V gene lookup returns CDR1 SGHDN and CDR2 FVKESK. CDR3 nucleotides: TGTGCCAGCAGCCTTTCGGGACTAGTAAGCACAGATACGCAGTATTTT. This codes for CASSLSGLVSTDTQYF.

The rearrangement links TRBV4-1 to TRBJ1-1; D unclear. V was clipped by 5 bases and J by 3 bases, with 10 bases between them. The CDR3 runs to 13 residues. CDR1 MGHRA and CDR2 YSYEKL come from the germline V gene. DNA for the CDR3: TGCGCCAGCAGCTTCGCGGAGCACACTGAAGCTTTCTTT. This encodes CASSFAEHTEAFF.

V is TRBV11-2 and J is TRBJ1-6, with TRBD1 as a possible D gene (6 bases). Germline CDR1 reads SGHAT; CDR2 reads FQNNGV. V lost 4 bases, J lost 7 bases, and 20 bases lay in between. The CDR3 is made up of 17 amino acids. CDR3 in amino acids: CASSSSGTRGRNSPLHF. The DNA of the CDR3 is TGTGCCAGCAGCTCGTCCGGGACAAGGGGACGGAATTCACCCCTCCACTTT.

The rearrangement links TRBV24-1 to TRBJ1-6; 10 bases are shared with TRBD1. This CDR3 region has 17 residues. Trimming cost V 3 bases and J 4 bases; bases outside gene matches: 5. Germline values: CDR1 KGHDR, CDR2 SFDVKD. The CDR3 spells CATSDIGTGEYNSPLHF. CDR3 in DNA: TGTGCCACCAGTGATATCGGGACAGGGGAGTATAATTCACCCCTCCACTTT.

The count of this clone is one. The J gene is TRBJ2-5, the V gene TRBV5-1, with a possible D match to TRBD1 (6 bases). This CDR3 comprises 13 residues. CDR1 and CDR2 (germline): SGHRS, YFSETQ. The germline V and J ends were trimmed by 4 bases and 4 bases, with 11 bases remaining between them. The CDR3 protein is CASSQTGTETQYF. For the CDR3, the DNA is TGCGCCAGCAGCCAAACAGGGACAGAGACCCAGTACTTC. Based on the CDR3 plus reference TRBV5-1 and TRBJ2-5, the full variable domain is KAGVTQTPRYLIKTRGQQVTLSCSPISGHRSVSWYQQTPGQGLQFLFEYFSETQRNKGNFPGRFSGRQFSNSRSEMNVSTLELGDSALYLCASSQTGTETQYFGPGTRLLVL.

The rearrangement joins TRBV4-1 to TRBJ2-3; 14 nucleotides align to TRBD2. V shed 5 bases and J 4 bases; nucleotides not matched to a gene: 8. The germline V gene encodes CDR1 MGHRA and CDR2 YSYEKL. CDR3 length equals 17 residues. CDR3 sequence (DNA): TGCGCCAGCAGCTCTGGGACTAGCGGGAGTTGGGCAGATACGCAGTATTTT. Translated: CASSSGTSGSWADTQYF.